These 20 T cell receptor beta chains share one sample of origin, sequenced in a study of blood T cells in healthy people across ages. A J-beta primer mix and a sample-barcoded 5' primer were used in a second PCR of about 6 to 12 cycles. TCRdb used MiXCR to reprocess the 5' RACE reads, holding one entry per CDR3 protein. The sample comprises roughly 1.7 million distinct CDR3 sequences, 34% of which are singletons, and about 11% rests with the top ten. The sequencing sample was made of blood. All receptors come from a woman in her twenties or thirties in good health.

The J gene is TRBJ2-1, the V gene TRBV7-8; 8 positions match TRBD2. V dropped 6 bases and J dropped 8; count of bases not matched to a gene: 15. Germline assignment: CDR1 SGHVS and CDR2 FQNEAQ. The CDR3 is 16 residues long. The CDR3 bases are TGTGCCAGCAGGCACGTCCCGGGACTAGACGCTCATGAGCAGTTCTTC. It yields the protein CASRHVPGLDAHEQFF. Complete variable domain (other parts from reference TRBV7-8 and TRBJ2-1): GAGVSQSPRYKVAKRGQDVALRCDPISGHVSLFWYQQALGQGPEFLTYFQNEAQLDKSGLPSDRFFAERPEGSVSTLKIQRTQQEDSAVYLCASRHVPGLDAHEQFFGPGTRLTVL.

The rearrangement joins TRBV5-4 to TRBJ2-3, with 8 nucleotides matching TRBD2. V lost 4 bases, J lost 4 bases, and 14 bases stayed unmatched. Germline V gene sequence: CDR1 SGHNT, CDR2 YYREEE (reference sequence). CDR3 length: 17 amino acids. The CDR3 region has the DNA TGTGCCAGCAGCATATCCCTGACGGGGGGGCAATCAGATACGCAGTATTTT. This gives the protein CASSISLTGGQSDTQYF.

The rearrangement uses TRBV6-6 and TRBJ2-3; 7 nucleotides align to TRBD2. The V segment lost 1 base and the J segment 0 bases; nucleotides outside the gene matches: 4. The CDR3 sequence is 16 residues long. Germline V gives CDR1 MNHNY, CDR2 SVGAGI (reference sequence). DNA for the CDR3: TGTGCCAGCAGTTACTTGGTGGGGGGGAGCACAGATACGCAGTATTTT. Translated: CASSYLVGGSTDTQYF.

The chain carries TRBV7-6 and TRBJ2-5, with D possibly matching TRBD2 (7 bases). Germline CDR1 SGHVS, CDR2 FNYEAQ. The V end lost 2 bases, the J end lost 4 bases, and 17 bases lay between the germline ends. The CDR3 is made up of 16 amino acids. CDR3 DNA sequence: TGTGCCAGCAGCTTATCGAGGGGGGGCGTTGGAGAGACCCAGTACTTC. Translation gives CASSLSRGGVGETQYF.

J is TRBJ2-1 and V is TRBV4-1; the D gene is possibly TRBD2 (5 bases). Per the germline V gene, CDR1 is MGHRA and CDR2 is YSYEKL. The CDR3 has 18 residues. Trimming left V 2 bases short and J 0 bases short, with 17 bases between. The CDR3 DNA reads TGCGCCAGCAGCCAACCCCAAGGCGCGGGTGGCTCCTACAATGAGCAGTTCTTC. This codes for CASSQPQGAGGSYNEQFF.

The V call is TRBV25-1, the J call TRBJ2-1, with 9 bases aligning to TRBD2. J gave up 10 bases and V 2 bases, and 6 bases lay outside the gene matches. The CDR3 runs to 14 residues. Looked up from germline, CDR1 is MGHDK and CDR2 is SYGVNS. The CDR3 DNA reads as TGTGCCAGCAGTGAAGCGGGGGGGCGTACCGAGCAGTTCTTC. Its protein is CASSEAGGRTEQFF.

The chain employs TRBV9 and TRBJ2-7; D ambiguous. CDR1 and CDR2 from the germline V gene are SGDLS and YYNGEE. Trimming removed 2 bases at V and 2 bases at J, with 14 bases between. There are 15 residues in the CDR3. CDR3: CASSVAAEFTYEQYF. CDR3 bases: TGTGCCAGCAGCGTTGCAGCAGAGTTTACCTACGAGCAGTACTTC.

The V and J genes are TRBV30 and TRBJ1-1; D is perhaps TRBD1 (5 bases). The CDR3 sequence is 15 residues long. Germline V lookup: CDR1 GTSNPN, CDR2 SVGIG (reference sequence). V was clipped by 1 base and J by 1 base, with 13 bases between them. CDR3 protein: CAWSALTVKNTEAFF. The CDR3, as DNA: TGTGCCTGGAGTGCATTGACAGTGAAGAACACTGAAGCTTTCTTT.

V gene TRBV7-6 combines with J gene TRBJ1-1, with D unclear. The CDR3 spans 13 residues. V lost 1 base and J 4 bases, leaving 7 bases between the germline ends. The germline V gene encodes CDR1 SGHVS and CDR2 FNYEAQ. In nucleotides, the CDR3 is TGTGCCAGCAGCTTAGAGATCAGCACTGAAGCTTTCTTT. Amino acids: CASSLEISTEAFF.

This chain connects TRBV30 to TRBJ1-1; D remains ambiguous. There are 12 residues in the CDR3. V lost 5 bases and J lost 5, with 12 bases in between. Germline assignment: CDR1 GTSNPN and CDR2 SVGIG (reference sequence). CDR3 nucleotides: TGTGCCTGGGACAAAGGCGAAACTGAAGCTTTCTTT. This translates into CAWDKGETEAFF.

This clonotype occurred a few times. The gene calls are TRBV12-3 or TRBV12-4 and TRBJ2-3; TRBD2 aligns across 7 bases. The ends lost 6 bases at V and 7 bases at J; junction bases unmatched: 13. The CDR3 consists of 15 residues. CDR3 loop: CASRFTSVTRNTQYF. DNA of the CDR3: TGTGCCAGCAGGTTCACTAGCGTAACTAGGAATACGCAGTATTTT.

The rearrangement uses TRBV15 and TRBJ2-7; TRBD1 matches at 11 bases. From germline, CDR1 is LNHNV and CDR2 YYDKDF (reference sequence). The CDR3 totals 14 residues. V lost 5 bases, J lost 3 bases, and 3 bases stayed unmatched. The chain's CDR3 is CATSFGTGGYEQYF. CDR3 DNA: TGTGCCACCAGCTTCGGGACAGGGGGCTACGAGCAGTACTTC.

This rearrangement joins TRBV2 to TRBJ1-5, with D unresolved. With 6 bases removed from V and 4 bases from J, the gap between germline ends came to 10 bases. Germline values: CDR1 SNHLY, CDR2 FYNNEI. CDR3 length: 13 amino acids. Here the CDR3 DNA reads TGTGCCAGCAGCCGTACACAAAATCAGCCCCAGCATTTT. This sequence encodes CASSRTQNQPQHF.

The chain carries TRBV5-4 and TRBJ2-5; the match to TRBD2 covers 10 bases. This CDR3 is 16 amino acids long. CDR1 is SGHNT, CDR2 YYREEE, per germline (reference sequence). The J segment lost 3 bases and the V segment lost 2 bases, leaving 7 bases of the junction unmatched. The CDR3 loop reads CASSLGFLAGEETQYF. For the CDR3, the DNA is TGTGCCAGCAGCTTAGGGTTCCTAGCGGGAGAAGAGACCCAGTACTTC.

This chain connects TRBV4-2 to TRBJ2-1; 9 nucleotides align to TRBD2. The CDR3 length is 17 residues. V shed 1 base, J shed 15 bases, and the junction held 19 bases outside the gene matches. Germline CDR1 and CDR2: LGHNA and YNFKEQ. CDR3 nucleotide sequence: TGTGCCAGCAGCCAAGGTCTGGCTAGCGGGAACAACCCATCTCGGTTCTTC. Translating it yields CASSQGLASGNNPSRFF.

In its sample, this clonotype was seen a few times. The chain uses TRBV5-5 and TRBJ2-1, with D perhaps given as TRBD1 or TRBD2 (6 bases each). V lost 2 bases, J lost 10 bases, and 13 bases lay in between. This CDR3 is 13 amino acids long. Germline loops: CDR1 SGHKS, CDR2 YYEKEE (reference sequence). CDR3 residues: CASSFDLGGEQFF. The CDR3 DNA reads TGTGCCAGCAGCTTTGATTTGGGGGGCGAGCAGTTCTTC.

The V call is TRBV27, the J call TRBJ2-4; TRBD1 might be the D (5 bases). The CDR3 extends over 13 amino acids. The ends were cut back, 3 bases at V and 6 bases at J, with 9 bases in the middle. CDR1 is MNHEY and CDR2 is SMNVEV in the germline V gene (reference sequence). The CDR3 reads CASSFAQGNIQYF. In nucleotides, the CDR3 is TGTGCCAGCAGTTTCGCCCAGGGAAACATTCAGTACTTC.

This clonotype was counted ten times or more. This rearrangement joins TRBV20-1 to TRBJ2-4; tentative D call: TRBD2 (5 bases). Germline V CDR1 and CDR2: DFQATT, SNEGSKA (reference sequence). The CDR3 has 13 residues. V shed 6 bases and J shed 8 bases, with 17 bases lying between them. CDR3 sequence: CSAPGVGSDIQYF. The CDR3 coding sequence is TGCAGTGCGCCCGGGGTGGGATCAGACATTCAGTACTTC.

This clonotype was detected only a few times. The gene calls are TRBV20-1 and TRBJ2-7; D uncertain. The germline CDR1 and CDR2 sequences are DFQATT and SNEGSKA (reference sequence). V lost 0 bases and J 5 bases, leaving 8 bases between the germline ends. The CDR3 length is 12 residues. The DNA for the CDR3 is TGCAGTGCTAGAGAAGGGATCAACGAGCAGTACTTC. Protein: CSAREGINEQYF.

This clonotype has more than one count but fewer than ten. The chain has TRBV13 and TRBJ1-4; 7 bases are shared with TRBD1. The germline V gene has CDR1 PRHDT and CDR2 FYEKMQ (reference sequence). The CDR3 has 18 residues. Unmatched junction bases numbered 14, after V lost 5 bases and J lost 2 bases. The CDR3 nucleotides are TGTGCCAGCAGCCTGACTCGACAGGGAATTTGGACTAATGAAAAACTGTTTTTT. This gives the protein CASSLTRQGIWTNEKLFF.